Below are 18 T cell receptor beta chains sequenced from a single sample in a study of shared clonotypes between healthy human individuals. The protocol was immunoSEQ multiplex PCR, while the TCRdb copy is restricted to in-frame clones and leaves out a portion. Seen here are a few million clones, 92% observed once, and the top ten hold approximately 0.39%. Sequencing input: naive CD4+ T cells from PBMCs. The subset denotes: CD45RA+ positively selected. The receptor source for this set is a man aged 18 to 29 in good health. Some clones in this sample may be carry-over from other donors' samples.

This chain connects TRBV9 to TRBJ2-7; D call uncertain. The V gene's germline CDR1 is SGDLS and CDR2 YYNGEE. With 0 bases removed from V and 5 bases from J, the gap between germline ends came to 9 bases. The CDR3 contains 13 residues. This chain's CDR3 is CASSVEFADEQYF. For the CDR3, the DNA is TGTGCCAGCAGCGTAGAATTCGCCGACGAGCAGTACTTC.

The genes are TRBV7-2 and TRBJ2-1, with D tentatively TRBD2 (5 bases). V lost 5 bases and J lost 8, with 10 bases in between. The CDR3 runs to 12 residues. Looked up from germline, CDR1 is SGHTA and CDR2 is FQGNSA. For the CDR3, the DNA is TGTGCCAGCAGCCCACCGAGGGATGAGCAGTTCTTC. This codes for CASSPPRDEQFF. Looking up the rest from reference TRBV7-2 and TRBJ2-1 gives the full variable domain: GAGVSQSPSNKVTEKGKDVELRCDPISGHTALYWYRQSLGQGLEFLIYFQGNSAPDKSGLPSDRFSAERTGGSVSTLTIQRTQQEDSAVYLCASSPPRDEQFFGPGTRLTVL.

The chain combines TRBV11-2 with TRBJ2-1; D unresolved. Germline V gene sequence: CDR1 SGHAT, CDR2 FQNNGV. V lost 5 bases to trimming and J lost 4 bases, with 18 bases between them. The CDR3 runs 16 residues. The CDR3 here is CASSKPGRKLYNEQFF. The CDR3 nucleotides read TGTGCCAGCAGCAAGCCGGGCCGAAAATTATACAATGAGCAGTTCTTC.

The chain carries TRBV30 and TRBJ1-6, with D maybe TRBD1 (5 bases). Trimming cost V 2 bases and J 10 bases, with 12 bases left between them. CDR1 and CDR2 from the germline V gene are GTSNPN and SVGIG (reference sequence). The CDR3 runs 13 residues. The CDR3 sequence: CAWSIGVGSPLHF. The DNA of the CDR3 is TGTGCCTGGAGTATAGGGGTCGGCTCACCCCTCCACTTT.

The chain joins TRBV7-8 to TRBJ1-1; D may be TRBD1 (5 bases). Per germline, CDR1 SGHVS and CDR2 FQNEAQ. Trimming removed 1 base from V and 1 base from J, with 19 bases in between. The CDR3 has 18 residues. The CDR3 bases are TGTGCCAGCAGCTTAGGATATGGGGCTGGGTTTTCGAACACTGAAGCTTTCTTT. This translates into CASSLGYGAGFSNTEAFF. Together with reference TRBV7-8 and TRBJ1-1, the CDR3 gives the full variable domain: GAGVSQSPRYKVAKRGQDVALRCDPISGHVSLFWYQQALGQGPEFLTYFQNEAQLDKSGLPSDRFFAERPEGSVSTLKIQRTQQEDSAVYLCASSLGYGAGFSNTEAFFGQGTRLTVV.

The chain combines TRBV11-3 with TRBJ2-3; 11 bases map to TRBD1. The V segment lost 5 bases and the J segment 3 bases; nucleotides outside the gene matches: 7. The CDR3 totals 16 residues. CDR1 is SGHNT, CDR2 YENEEA, per germline. The CDR3 DNA reads as TGTGCCAGCAGCGCCGGACAGGGGGCATCGACAGATACGCAGTATTTT. Translated, it gives CASSAGQGASTDTQYF.

Turning to this clone: Other DNA sequences of this sample code for an identical CDR3. This rearrangement joins TRBV7-9 to TRBJ2-2; no firm D call. Trimming removed 3 bases at V and 3 bases at J, with 2 bases between. The CDR3 extends over 12 amino acids. CDR1 and CDR2 from the germline V gene are SEHNR and FQNEAQ (reference sequence). The CDR3 sequence: CASSFHTGELFF. The CDR3 DNA is TGTGCCAGCAGCTTCCACACCGGGGAGCTGTTTTTT.

The chain combines TRBV2 with TRBJ1-5; 7 nucleotides line up with TRBD1. The length of the CDR3 is 14 residues. V lost 4 bases to trimming and J lost 6 bases; unmatched junction nucleotides: 6. Germline lookup yields CDR1 SNHLY and CDR2 FYNNEI. CDR3: CASSGTGLAQPQHF. The CDR3 DNA reads as TGTGCCAGCAGTGGGACAGGCCTAGCTCAGCCCCAGCATTTT. The full variable domain, in which reference TRBV2 and TRBJ1-5 provide the parts outside the CDR3, is EPEVTQTPSHQVTQMGQEVILRCVPISNHLYFYWYRQILGQKVEFLVSFYNNEISEKSEIFDDQFSVERPDGSNFTLKIRSTKLEDSAMYFCASSGTGLAQPQHFGDGTRLSIL.

The chain combines TRBV10-3 with TRBJ1-5; unclear D gene. Germline V lookup: CDR1 ENHRY, CDR2 SYGVKD. Trimming removed 8 bases from V and 3 bases from J, with 8 bases in between. CDR3 length: 12 residues. The CDR3 here is CAIGYSNQPQHF. The CDR3 nucleotides read TGTGCCATCGGCTATTCCAATCAGCCCCAGCATTTT.

For this clone: This same CDR3 is encoded by further DNA sequences in the sample. The chain carries TRBV5-1 and TRBJ2-1; TRBD2 aligns across 12 bases. The CDR3 contains 15 residues. Germline CDR1 reads SGHRS; CDR2 reads YFSETQ. The ends lost 4 bases at V and 3 bases at J; junction bases unmatched: 2. CDR3 nucleotide sequence: TGCGCCAGCAGCGGGGGACTAGCGGGCTACAATGAGCAGTTCTTC. It codes for CASSGGLAGYNEQFF.

This clone occurred once. This sample also contains other DNA sequences that code for the same CDR3. The chain recombines TRBV28 with TRBJ2-1; TRBD1 is a possible D gene (6 bases). CDR1 is MDHEN and CDR2 is SYDVKM in the germline V gene. The V and J ends lost 3 bases and 2 bases respectively, with 11 bases between them. The CDR3 runs 15 residues. CDR3 sequence: CASSLGTGPYNEQFF. CDR3 DNA: TGTGCCAGCAGTTTGGGTACAGGGCCCTACAATGAGCAGTTCTTC.

V usage is TRBV5-1 and J usage is TRBJ2-5; TRBD1 is a possible D gene (6 bases). Germline V gives CDR1 SGHRS, CDR2 YFSETQ. CDR3 length equals 16 residues. Trimming removed 4 bases from V and 0 bases from J, with 16 bases in between. DNA of the CDR3: TGCGCCAGCAGCCCGAGAGGGGGAACGTACCAAGAGACCCAGTACTTC. Amino acids: CASSPRGGTYQETQYF. Full variable domain (rest looked up from reference TRBV5-1 and TRBJ2-5): KAGVTQTPRYLIKTRGQQVTLSCSPISGHRSVSWYQQTPGQGLQFLFEYFSETQRNKGNFPGRFSGRQFSNSRSEMNVSTLELGDSALYLCASSPRGGTYQETQYFGPGTRLLVL.

This clone was seen a single time. The CDR3 DNA sequence: TGCGCCAGCAGCCCCCTGCGAGCCTTCCAAGAGACCCAGTACTTC. Translation gives CASSPLRAFQETQYF. The chain carries TRBV5-1 and TRBJ2-5; D ambiguous. Trimming shortened V by 4 bases and J by 1 base, and 14 bases separated the two germline ends. This CDR3 comprises 15 residues. CDR1 is SGHRS, CDR2 YFSETQ, per germline.

Here the CDR3 reads CSVLTGMNTEAFF. The CDR3 DNA reads TGCAGCGTTTTAACAGGGATGAACACTGAAGCTTTCTTT. This chain uses TRBV29-1 with TRBJ1-1; D possibly corresponds to TRBD1 (6 bases). V dropped 5 bases and J dropped 0 bases, with 10 bases sitting between them. Germline V gene lookup returns CDR1 SQVTM and CDR2 ANQGSEA. The CDR3 contains 13 residues.

V and J are TRBV5-4 and TRBJ1-4; possibly TRBD1 for D (6 bases). CDR3 length: 17 residues. The V gene's germline CDR1 is SGHNT and CDR2 YYREEE (reference sequence). Trimming took off 4 bases at V and 0 bases at J, with 16 bases between the two ends. This CDR3 is CASSNGGRVATNEKLFF. CDR3 DNA: TGTGCCAGCAGCAACGGGGGCAGGGTTGCAACTAATGAAAAACTGTTTTTT.

The chain has TRBV5-1 and TRBJ2-1; 8 nucleotides line up with TRBD1. There are 16 residues in the CDR3. V lost 7 bases to trimming and J lost 2 bases; unmatched junction nucleotides: 11. The V gene's germline CDR1 is SGHRS and CDR2 YFSETQ. Written as DNA, the CDR3 is TGCGCCAGCGGCAGACAACCGGGACAGGCCTACAATGAGCAGTTCTTC. This translates into CASGRQPGQAYNEQFF.

Details on this clone: The sample has other DNA sequences that encode this CDR3 too. The chain couples TRBV28 to TRBJ2-7; 10 bases map to TRBD1. CDR3 length equals 16 residues. The germline V gene has CDR1 MDHEN and CDR2 SYDVKM. V dropped 4 bases and J dropped 2; count of bases not matched to a gene: 8. CDR3 sequence reads: CASSSPGQGSTYEQYF. The DNA of the CDR3 is TGTGCCAGCAGTTCACCGGGACAGGGGTCAACCTACGAGCAGTACTTC.

V is TRBV6-1 and J is TRBJ2-2; D gene unclear. CDR1 is MNHNS and CDR2 is SASEGT in the germline V gene. The CDR3 loop spans 14 amino acids. V was trimmed by 2 bases and J by 4 bases, leaving 8 bases between them. CDR3 coding DNA: TGTGCCAGCAGTGAACGGTATGGCACCGGGGAGCTGTTTTTT. Protein product: CASSERYGTGELFF.